This passage covers 21 T cell receptor beta chains from one sample sequenced in a study of T cell changes during pregnancy in multiple sclerosis (dated by TCRdb to 2018 to 2020). Library creation used the immunoSEQ multiplex PCR assay. In its TCRdb copy, this immuneACCESS table keeps in-frame sequences only and misses some clones. Where compared with another copy, unresolved V genes explain less than half of these, and the others have no known cause. The sample profile shows around 60,000 clones; nearly 90% of them were found once. The top ten clonotypes cover approximately 1.7% of the sample. The material was peripheral blood, obtained in the first trimester of pregnancy. The receptors were sampled from a female donor with multiple sclerosis, enrolled in a pregnancy study.

A word on this clone: Other DNA sequences in this sample translate to the same CDR3. The V gene is TRBV29-1, the J gene TRBJ2-1; D perhaps matches TRBD2 (6 bases). The germline CDR1 and CDR2 sequences are SQVTM and ANQGSEA. The germline V and J ends were trimmed by 2 bases and 0 bases, with 14 bases remaining between them. The CDR3 has 16 residues. The CDR3 loop is CSVESSAGSSYNEQFF. CDR3 coding DNA: TGCAGCGTTGAATCCTCGGCGGGGAGCTCCTACAATGAGCAGTTCTTC.

The rearrangement joins TRBV28 to TRBJ2-3; TRBD2 might be the D (6 bases). V was clipped by 5 bases and J by 0 bases, with 12 bases between them. This CDR3 is 15 amino acids long. The germline V gene has CDR1 MDHEN and CDR2 SYDVKM. In nucleotides, the CDR3 is TGTGCCAGCAGTCAAGGCGGGACTAGCACAGATACGCAGTATTTT. Its protein product is CASSQGGTSTDTQYF.

This sequence joins TRBV11-2 and TRBJ2-1; TRBD2 aligns across 9 bases. V dropped 6 bases and J dropped 4; count of bases not matched to a gene: 7. The CDR3 consists of 15 residues. Germline CDR1 SGHAT, CDR2 FQNNGV. CDR3 in amino acids: CASRSGLAIYNEQFF. In DNA form, the CDR3 reads TGTGCCAGCAGATCGGGACTAGCAATTTACAATGAGCAGTTCTTC.

The rearrangement links TRBV28 to TRBJ2-7; D is ambiguous. The V gene lost 6 bases and the J gene lost 3 bases, with 6 bases spanning the gap. The CDR3 is 11 residues long. The germline V gene encodes CDR1 MDHEN and CDR2 SYDVKM. The CDR3 spells CASRYGYEQYF. The DNA of the CDR3 is TGTGCCAGCAGGTACGGCTACGAGCAGTACTTC.

This CDR3 is CASSSGQGFNEKLFF. In nucleotides, the CDR3 is TGTGCCAGCAGTTCCGGACAGGGCTTTAATGAAAAACTGTTTTTT. V is TRBV6-5 and J is TRBJ1-4, with 8 positions matching TRBD1. V dropped 4 bases and J dropped 4; count of bases not matched to a gene: 5. There are 15 residues in the CDR3. Per germline, CDR1 MNHEY and CDR2 SVGAGI.

The CDR3 DNA reads TGTGCCAGCTCCCCAGGGGGGGCGCAGGTCAATCAGCCCCAGCATTTT. The encoded protein is CASSPGGAQVNQPQHF. The genes are TRBV18 and TRBJ1-5, with TRBD1 matching 7 bases. Germline-derived CDR1 and CDR2 are KGHSH and LQKENI. After removal of 6 bases from V and 3 bases from J, the junction contained 11 bases not matched to a gene. This CDR3 is 16 amino acids long.

In its sample, this clone was seen a few times. The chain combines TRBV30 with TRBJ1-2, with 8 nucleotides matching TRBD1. Germline V gene lookup returns CDR1 GTSNPN and CDR2 SVGIG (reference sequence). CDR3 length equals 14 residues. V trimming: 6 bases; J trimming: 8 bases; junction bases outside the gene matches: 14. CDR3 DNA: TGTGCCTGCCCCACAGGGGGTAGAGGAGACGGCTACACCTTC. This sequence encodes CACPTGGRGDGYTF.

This chain joins TRBV30 and TRBJ2-2; the match to TRBD2 covers 7 bases. Germline CDR1 reads GTSNPN; CDR2 reads SVGIG (reference sequence). Germline trimming cut 0 bases from V and 3 bases from J; bases unmatched to any gene: 4. The CDR3 has 15 residues. CDR3: CAWSVGGRYTGELFF. The CDR3 DNA follows: TGTGCCTGGAGTGTGGGAGGGAGATACACCGGGGAGCTGTTTTTT. The whole variable domain, remainder taken from reference TRBV30 and TRBJ2-2, is SQTIHQWPATLVQPVGSPLSLECTVEGTSNPNLYWYRQAAGRGLQLLFYSVGIGQISSEVPQNLSASRPQDRQFILSSKKLLLSDSGFYLCAWSVGGRYTGELFFGEGSRLTVL.

In this sample, this clone turned up once. The V call is TRBV6-1, the J call TRBJ1-2, with 9 bases matching TRBD1. Germline assignment: CDR1 MNHNS and CDR2 SASEGT. The CDR3 loop spans 13 amino acids. V lost 7 bases to trimming and J lost 6 bases; unmatched junction nucleotides: 6. In DNA, the CDR3 is TGTGCCAGCAACCGGGACAGGGCGGATGGCTACACCTTC. Protein sequence: CASNRDRADGYTF.

The chain employs TRBV9 and TRBJ2-1; 10 bases line up with TRBD2. This CDR3 contains 15 residues. Germline V gives CDR1 SGDLS, CDR2 YYNGEE. V trimming: 0 bases; J trimming: 5 bases; junction bases outside the gene matches: 2. In DNA, the CDR3 is TGTGCCAGCAGCGTAGGGCTAGCGGGAGACAATGAGCAGTTCTTC. Protein sequence: CASSVGLAGDNEQFF.

V is TRBV5-1 and J is TRBJ1-3; D uncertain. Trimming stripped 4 bases from V and 2 bases from J, with 10 bases between. CDR3 length equals 14 residues. Germline V lookup: CDR1 SGHRS, CDR2 YFSETQ. The CDR3 is CASSPAGTGNTIYF. The CDR3 DNA sequence: TGCGCCAGCAGCCCTGCCGGGACTGGAAACACCATATATTTT.

V and J are TRBV27 and TRBJ1-5, with 8 bases that match TRBD1. CDR3 length equals 16 residues. V lost 5 bases to trimming and J lost 7 bases; unmatched junction nucleotides: 13. Germline CDR1 MNHEY, CDR2 SMNVEV (reference sequence). CDR3 region: CASSIGQGPAGQPQHF. The CDR3, as DNA: TGTGCCAGCAGTATCGGACAGGGCCCCGCGGGACAGCCCCAGCATTTT.

V is TRBV11-2 and J is TRBJ2-5; D gene unclear. There are 14 residues in the CDR3. The V gene's germline CDR1 is SGHAT and CDR2 FQNNGV. V dropped 0 bases and J dropped 4 bases, with 9 bases sitting between them. The CDR3 DNA reads TGTGCCAGCAGCTTAGACCCCGCGATAGAGACCCAGTACTTC. It codes for CASSLDPAIETQYF.

This rearrangement joins TRBV28 to TRBJ2-5; TRBD2 aligns across 13 bases. The germline V gene has CDR1 MDHEN and CDR2 SYDVKM. V was pared by 6 bases and J by 1 base, with 8 bases of the junction left unmatched. This CDR3 is 17 amino acids long. CDR3 nucleotide sequence: TGTGCCAGCAGATCCCCGGGACTAGCGGGGATCCAAGAGACCCAGTACTTC. This gives the protein CASRSPGLAGIQETQYF.

The gene calls are TRBV21-1 and TRBJ2-5; the table names TRBD1, a call not compared with the DNA. TRBV21-1 is classified as a pseudogene. The CDR3 covers 14 residues. DNA for the CDR3: TGTGCCAGCAGCAAAGATGGGCAGGGTCATGAGCAGTACTTC. This encodes CASSKDGQGHEQYF.

The V gene is TRBV7-3, the J gene TRBJ1-2; the D gene is possibly TRBD1 (6 bases). The CDR3 consists of 13 residues. The V end was cut by 5 bases, the J end by 5 bases, with 12 bases between. Germline assignment: CDR1 SGHTA and CDR2 FQGTGA. CDR3 nucleotide sequence: TGTGCCAGCAGCCAGGGGCCAGGTTATGGCTACACCTTC. As protein: CASSQGPGYGYTF.

The chain links TRBV28 to TRBJ1-5; 9 bases line up with TRBD1. The V gene end was trimmed by 1 base and the J gene end by 2 bases; junction bases not matched to a gene: 9. The CDR3 spans 18 residues. Germline V gene lookup returns CDR1 MDHEN and CDR2 SYDVKM. The CDR3 DNA sequence: TGTGCCAGCAGTTTATTGGGACAGGGAACTTTGGGCAATCAGCCCCAGCATTTT. It encodes CASSLLGQGTLGNQPQHF.

The chain combines TRBV25-1 with TRBJ2-1; TRBD1 aligns across 9 bases. Trimming took 4 bases from V and 5 from J; bases not matched to a gene: 9. Germline loops: CDR1 MGHDK, CDR2 SYGVNS. The CDR3 has 16 amino acids. CDR3 residues: CASSAGDRGIHNEQFF. The CDR3 DNA is TGTGCCAGCAGTGCGGGTGACAGGGGGATCCACAATGAGCAGTTCTTC.

V is TRBV5-6 and J is TRBJ1-1; unclear D gene. Per the germline V gene, CDR1 is SGHDT and CDR2 is YYEEEE. The CDR3 has 15 amino acids. The germline V and J ends were trimmed by 3 bases and 3 bases, with 15 bases remaining between them. CDR3 in amino acids: CASSSQKVLDTEAFF. The DNA of the CDR3 is TGTGCCAGCAGCTCTCAGAAAGTTCTGGACACTGAAGCTTTCTTT.

This chain joins TRBV19 and TRBJ2-7; 7 bases are a match to TRBD2. CDR3 length: 14 residues. V shed 2 bases, J shed 6 bases, and the junction held 7 bases outside the gene matches. Germline loops: CDR1 LNHDA, CDR2 SQIVND (reference sequence). CDR3 nucleotides: TGTGCCAGTAGTATACAGGGAGGGCCCCGCGAGCAGTACTTC. Translated, it gives CASSIQGGPREQYF.

This chain joins TRBV18 and TRBJ1-3, with TRBD1 matching 7 bases. The germline CDR1 and CDR2 sequences are KGHSH and LQKENI. V was clipped by 3 bases and J by 3 bases; unmatched bases: 11. This CDR3 is built from 17 residues. CDR3 residues: CASSPQEADRDGNTIYF. The CDR3 coding sequence is TGTGCCAGCTCACCCCAAGAAGCCGACAGGGATGGAAACACCATATATTTT.